This T cell receptor beta chain was obtained from a study of metastatic and nonmetastatic thyroid tumors. General observations from the study: As reported, TCR beta diversity in blood and tumor was significantly higher in malignant thyroid tumors than in benign nodules.

This clone was detected only a few times. Its antigen is unknown. The entire patient cohort was treatment-naive prior to thyroid surgery. The CDR3 has 17 residues. Germline V lookup: CDR1 MNHEY, CDR2 SMNVEV (reference sequence). The V and J ends lost 3 bases and 5 bases, in that order; junction bases with no gene match: 7. TCRdb recomputed clones from the PCR reads via MiXCR. The table lists 100,000 or so clones, about 15% of them singletons. The chain recombines TRBV27 with TRBJ1-6, with 10 bases that match TRBD1. Sample: blood. This receptor was taken from a female donor with papillary thyroid cancer or a benign thyroid nodule (not recorded which). Some clones in this sample may be carry-over from other donors' samples. CDR3 loop: CASSLSLGTGDNSPLHF. The CDR3 DNA sequence: TGTGCCAGCAGTTTGAGTCTCGGGACAGGGGATAATTCACCCCTCCACTTT.